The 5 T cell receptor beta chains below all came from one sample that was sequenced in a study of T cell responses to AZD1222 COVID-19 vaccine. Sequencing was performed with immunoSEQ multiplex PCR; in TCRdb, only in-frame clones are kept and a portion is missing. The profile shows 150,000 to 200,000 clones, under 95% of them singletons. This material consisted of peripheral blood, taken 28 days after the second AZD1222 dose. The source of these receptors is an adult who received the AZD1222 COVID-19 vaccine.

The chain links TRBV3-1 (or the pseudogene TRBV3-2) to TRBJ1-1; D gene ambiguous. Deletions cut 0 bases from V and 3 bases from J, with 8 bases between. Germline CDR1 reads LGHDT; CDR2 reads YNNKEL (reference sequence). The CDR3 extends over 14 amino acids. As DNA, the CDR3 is TGTGCCAGCAGCCAAGATAGGACCTACACTGAAGCTTTCTTT. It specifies CASSQDRTYTEAFF.

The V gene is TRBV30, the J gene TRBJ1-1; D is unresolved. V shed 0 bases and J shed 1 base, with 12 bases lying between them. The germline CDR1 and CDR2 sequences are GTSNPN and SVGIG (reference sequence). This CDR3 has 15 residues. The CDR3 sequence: CAWSVREAGNTEAFF. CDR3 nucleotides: TGTGCCTGGAGTGTAAGGGAGGCCGGGAACACTGAAGCTTTCTTT.

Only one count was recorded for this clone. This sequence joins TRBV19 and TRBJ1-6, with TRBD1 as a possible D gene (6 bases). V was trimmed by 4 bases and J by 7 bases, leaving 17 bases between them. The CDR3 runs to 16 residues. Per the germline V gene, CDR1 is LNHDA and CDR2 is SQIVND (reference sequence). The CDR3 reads CASSNAGQGSNSPLHF. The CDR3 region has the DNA TGTGCCAGTAGTAACGCAGGGCAGGGGTCCAATTCACCCCTCCACTTT. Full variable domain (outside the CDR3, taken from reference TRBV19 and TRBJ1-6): DGGITQSPKYLFRKEGQNVTLSCEQNLNHDAMYWYRQDPGQGLRLIYYSQIVNDFQKGDIAEGYSVSREKKESFPLTVTSAQKNPTAFYLCASSNAGQGSNSPLHFGNGTRLTVT.

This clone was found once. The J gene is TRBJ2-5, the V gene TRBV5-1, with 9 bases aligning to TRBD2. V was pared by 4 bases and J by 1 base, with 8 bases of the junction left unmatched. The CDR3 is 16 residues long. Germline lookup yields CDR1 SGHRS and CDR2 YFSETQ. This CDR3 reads CASSRPTSGLQETQYF. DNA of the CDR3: TGCGCCAGCAGCCGTCCGACTAGCGGCCTCCAAGAGACCCAGTACTTC.

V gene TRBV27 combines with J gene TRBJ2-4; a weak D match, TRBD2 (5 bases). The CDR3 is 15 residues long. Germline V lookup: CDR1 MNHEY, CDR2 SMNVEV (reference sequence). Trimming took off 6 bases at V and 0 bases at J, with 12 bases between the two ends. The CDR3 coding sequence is TGTGCCAGCAGGGGAGCGGACTTAGCCAAAAACATTCAGTACTTC. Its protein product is CASRGADLAKNIQYF.